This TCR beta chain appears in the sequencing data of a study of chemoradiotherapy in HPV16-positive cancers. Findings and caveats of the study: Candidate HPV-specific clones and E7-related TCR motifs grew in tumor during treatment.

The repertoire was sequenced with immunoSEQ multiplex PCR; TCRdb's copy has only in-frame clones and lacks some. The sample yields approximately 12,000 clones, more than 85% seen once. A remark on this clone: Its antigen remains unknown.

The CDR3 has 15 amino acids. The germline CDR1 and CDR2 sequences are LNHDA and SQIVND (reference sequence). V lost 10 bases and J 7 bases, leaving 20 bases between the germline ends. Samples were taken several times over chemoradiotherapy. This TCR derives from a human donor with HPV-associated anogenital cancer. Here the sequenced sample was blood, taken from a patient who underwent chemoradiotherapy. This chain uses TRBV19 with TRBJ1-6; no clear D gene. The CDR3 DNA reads TGTGCCACCTCACTTTTATACCAGCCGAATTCACCCCTCCACTTT. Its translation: CATSLLYQPNSPLHF.